Listed below are T cell receptor beta chains from one sample, sequenced in a study of CD8+ T cells in alopecia areata. Sequencing used immunoSEQ multiplex PCR; TCRdb keeps in-frame clones, though not all of them. The table records about 130,000 clones, almost 50% of them present only once. Sequences were derived from CD8+ T cells sorted from blood, sampled at week 0. These receptor sequences come from a human donor with alopecia areata. CDR3s include the opening cysteine and the closing phenylalanine or tryptophan. Fields, in order: D gene, J gene, clone size, V gene, CDR3 DNA, CDR3 protein. D genes are given only for firm matches. A clone size is listed for some rows: how often the clone was seen (once, few, many), or a class if it is expanded.

d_gene: NA; j_gene: TRBJ2-2; abundance: NA; v_gene: TRBV13; CDR3nt: TGTGCCAGCACGGTAAAGGGACTGCCATCGAGGTTTTTCGGCCCCGGGGAGCTGTTTTTT; CDR3aa: CASTVKGLPSRFFGPGELFF
d_gene: NA; j_gene: TRBJ2-2; abundance: few; v_gene: TRBV7-9; CDR3nt: TGTGCCAGGGTCGGGGACACCGGGGAGCTGTTTTTT; CDR3aa: CARVGDTGELFF
d_gene: NA; j_gene: TRBJ2-3; abundance: NA; v_gene: TRBV5-4; CDR3nt: TGTGCCAGCAGCTTTACAGATACGCAGTATTTT; CDR3aa: CASSFTDTQYF
d_gene: NA; j_gene: TRBJ2-5; abundance: NA; v_gene: TRBV13; CDR3nt: TGTGCCAGCAGCTCGAGAAACCTAGAGACCCAGTACTTC; CDR3aa: CASSSRNLETQYF
d_gene: NA; j_gene: TRBJ1-2; abundance: few; v_gene: TRBV6-5; CDR3nt: TGTGCCAGCAGTTACGGAGCTAACTATGGCTACACCTTC; CDR3aa: CASSYGANYGYTF
d_gene: TRBD1; j_gene: TRBJ2-7; abundance: NA; v_gene: TRBV5-1; CDR3nt: TGCGCCAGCAGCCCGGGACAGGGGGTCTCCTACGAGCAGTACTTC; CDR3aa: CASSPGQGVSYEQYF
d_gene: TRBD1; j_gene: TRBJ2-6; abundance: few; v_gene: TRBV4-3; CDR3nt: TGCGCCAGCAGACCTAGGGGGACAGGGGGATCTGGGGCCAACGTCCTGACTTTC; CDR3aa: CASRPRGTGGSGANVLTF
d_gene: TRBD1; j_gene: TRBJ1-6; abundance: NA; v_gene: TRBV4-1; CDR3nt: TGCGCCAGCAGCCACCGGACAGGGCAATCACCCCTCCACTTT; CDR3aa: CASSHRTGQSPLHF
d_gene: TRBD1; j_gene: TRBJ1-1; abundance: NA; v_gene: TRBV29-1; CDR3nt: TGCAGCGTTACAGGGGTCCCCACTGAAGCTTTCTTT; CDR3aa: CSVTGVPTEAFF
d_gene: TRBD2; j_gene: TRBJ2-5; abundance: few; v_gene: TRBV5-6; CDR3nt: TGTGCCAGCAGCTTTGATGGGGGGGAACGTCGTCGAGAGACCCAGTACTTC; CDR3aa: CASSFDGGERRRETQYF
d_gene: TRBD1; j_gene: TRBJ2-5; abundance: NA; v_gene: TRBV6-5; CDR3nt: TGTGCCAGCAGTTACACCAGGGGGCTCGCAGAGAGCCAGTACTTC; CDR3aa: CASSYTRGLAESQYF
d_gene: NA; j_gene: TRBJ2-7; abundance: few; v_gene: TRBV7-2; CDR3nt: TGTGCCAGCAGCTTAGGGCCAGGGTTTGAGCAGTACTTC; CDR3aa: CASSLGPGFEQYF
d_gene: TRBD1; j_gene: TRBJ1-1; abundance: NA; v_gene: TRBV9; CDR3nt: TGTGCCAGCAGCAAGGACAGGGAGACTGAAGCTTTCTTT; CDR3aa: CASSKDRETEAFF
d_gene: NA; j_gene: TRBJ1-4; abundance: few; v_gene: TRBV29-1; CDR3nt: TGCAGCGCTGTGGAGGGAGGGAAACTGTTTTTT; CDR3aa: CSAVEGGKLFF
d_gene: NA; j_gene: TRBJ2-7; abundance: NA; v_gene: TRBV5-6; CDR3nt: TGTGCCAGCAGCTTATCGGAAAGCAGCGAGCAGTACTTC; CDR3aa: CASSLSESSEQYF
d_gene: NA; j_gene: TRBJ2-7; abundance: NA; v_gene: TRBV29-1; CDR3nt: TGCAGCGTTGGGGGGGCGAGCTCCTACGAGCAGTACTTC; CDR3aa: CSVGGASSYEQYF
d_gene: TRBD1; j_gene: TRBJ1-5; abundance: NA; v_gene: TRBV5-6; CDR3nt: TGTGCCAGCAGCCTAGGGACAGGCAATCAGCCCCAGCATTTT; CDR3aa: CASSLGTGNQPQHF
d_gene: NA; j_gene: TRBJ2-7; abundance: NA; v_gene: TRBV30; CDR3nt: TGTGCCTGGAGAGAGACAGGCGCCTCCTACGAGCAGTACTTC; CDR3aa: CAWRETGASYEQYF
d_gene: NA; j_gene: TRBJ1-3; abundance: NA; v_gene: TRBV7-3; CDR3nt: TGTGCCAGCAGTTTAGGAGGATCCGGAAACACCATATATTTT; CDR3aa: CASSLGGSGNTIYF
d_gene: NA; j_gene: TRBJ2-5; abundance: once; v_gene: TRBV7-3; CDR3nt: TGTGCCAGCAGCTTACTAGGCGGGCAAGAGACCCAGTACTTC; CDR3aa: CASSLLGGQETQYF
d_gene: NA; j_gene: TRBJ2-7; abundance: NA; v_gene: TRBV5-6; CDR3nt: TGTGCCAGCAGCTTGGAGGGCAGCAACTACGAGCAGTACTTC; CDR3aa: CASSLEGSNYEQYF
d_gene: NA; j_gene: TRBJ2-7; abundance: few; v_gene: TRBV4-3; CDR3nt: TGCGCCAGCAGCCAAGTGCTACAAAGCTCCTACGAGCAGTACTTC; CDR3aa: CASSQVLQSSYEQYF
d_gene: NA; j_gene: TRBJ1-5; abundance: NA; v_gene: TRBV6-4; CDR3nt: TGTGCCAGCAGTTCACGGGGGAATCAGCCCCAGCATTTT; CDR3aa: CASSSRGNQPQHF
d_gene: NA; j_gene: TRBJ1-1; abundance: few; v_gene: TRBV30; CDR3nt: TGTGCCTGGAGTGGGGGTATGAACACTGAAGCTTTCTTT; CDR3aa: CAWSGGMNTEAFF
d_gene: NA; j_gene: TRBJ2-3; abundance: NA; v_gene: TRBV18; CDR3nt: TGTGCCAGCTCACCCGGGGACATTTCCACAGATACGCAGTATTTT; CDR3aa: CASSPGDISTDTQYF
d_gene: NA; j_gene: TRBJ2-3; abundance: few; v_gene: TRBV10-3; CDR3nt: TGTGCCATCAAGTATGCAGATACGCAGTATTTT; CDR3aa: CAIKYADTQYF
d_gene: TRBD2; j_gene: TRBJ2-7; abundance: few; v_gene: TRBV5-4; CDR3nt: TGTGCCAGCAGCTCGGTCCGGGGGGAAGGTTTTTACGAGCAGTACTTC; CDR3aa: CASSSVRGEGFYEQYF
d_gene: TRBD1; j_gene: TRBJ1-6; abundance: NA; v_gene: TRBV7-9; CDR3nt: TGTGCCAGCAGCCCAGGGGGGACATCTAGTTCACCCCTCCACTTT; CDR3aa: CASSPGGTSSSPLHF
d_gene: NA; j_gene: TRBJ1-1; abundance: few; v_gene: TRBV14; CDR3nt: TGTGCCAGCAGCCAATTCTCAACCCAGAACACTGAAGCTTTCTTT; CDR3aa: CASSQFSTQNTEAFF
d_gene: NA; j_gene: TRBJ1-1; abundance: NA; v_gene: TRBV30; CDR3nt: TGTGCCTGGACCCTGGATGGGGGCCTCGGCACTGAAGCTTTCTTT; CDR3aa: CAWTLDGGLGTEAFF
d_gene: NA; j_gene: TRBJ1-2; abundance: NA; v_gene: TRBV2; CDR3nt: TGTGCCAGCACTTCGGCCCCCGGAACGGATGAAGGCTACACCTTC; CDR3aa: CASTSAPGTDEGYTF
d_gene: TRBD2; j_gene: TRBJ2-1; abundance: NA; v_gene: TRBV13; CDR3nt: TGTGCCAGCCCGGGGCTAGCGGGGGCCAGCTCCTACAATGAGCAGTTCTTC; CDR3aa: CASPGLAGASSYNEQFF
d_gene: NA; j_gene: TRBJ2-1; abundance: NA; v_gene: TRBV5-6; CDR3nt: TGTGCCAGCAGCTTGGAGGCTAACTCTTACAATGAGCAGTTCTTC; CDR3aa: CASSLEANSYNEQFF
d_gene: NA; j_gene: TRBJ2-1; abundance: NA; v_gene: TRBV2; CDR3nt: TGTGCCAGCAGTTACTATCAGTCGTCGGGGTACAATGAGCAGTTCTTC; CDR3aa: CASSYYQSSGYNEQFF
d_gene: NA; j_gene: TRBJ1-6; abundance: few; v_gene: TRBV7-3; CDR3nt: TGTGCCAGCAGCTTAAAGGGACCCCATAGGGGTTCACCCCTCCACTTT; CDR3aa: CASSLKGPHRGSPLHF
d_gene: NA; j_gene: TRBJ1-1; abundance: NA; v_gene: TRBV6-5; CDR3nt: TGTGCCAGCAGTTACTCGACAGGCCTCTTTAACACTGAAGCTTTCTTT; CDR3aa: CASSYSTGLFNTEAFF
d_gene: NA; j_gene: TRBJ2-3; abundance: few; v_gene: TRBV6-4; CDR3nt: TGTGCCAGCAGTTATACGGACACCACAGATACGCAGTATTTT; CDR3aa: CASSYTDTTDTQYF
d_gene: NA; j_gene: TRBJ2-5; abundance: NA; v_gene: TRBV9; CDR3nt: TGTGCCAGCAGCCCTCGAGGGATAGCTCAGGAGACCCAGTACTTC; CDR3aa: CASSPRGIAQETQYF
d_gene: NA; j_gene: TRBJ1-5; abundance: few; v_gene: TRBV27; CDR3nt: TGTGCCAGCAGTGGCCTCGGAGGCCAGCAGCCCCAGCATTTT; CDR3aa: CASSGLGGQQPQHF
d_gene: NA; j_gene: TRBJ1-2; abundance: NA; v_gene: TRBV7-9; CDR3nt: TGTGCCAGCAGCGCCCTCACATACGCTAACTATGGCTACACCTTC; CDR3aa: CASSALTYANYGYTF
d_gene: TRBD2; j_gene: TRBJ2-5; abundance: NA; v_gene: TRBV13; CDR3nt: TGTGCCAGCAGCTATTGGACTAGCGGGGGGTTGAAGACCCAGTACTTC; CDR3aa: CASSYWTSGGLKTQYF
d_gene: NA; j_gene: TRBJ1-1; abundance: NA; v_gene: TRBV25-1; CDR3nt: TGTGCCAGCAGCCCCGACGGGGTTCCAGTCATGGGGAACACTGAAGCTTTCTTT; CDR3aa: CASSPDGVPVMGNTEAFF
d_gene: NA; j_gene: TRBJ1-2; abundance: NA; v_gene: TRBV27; CDR3nt: TGTGCCAGCAGTTTCCGGGGGCATGGCTACACCTTC; CDR3aa: CASSFRGHGYTF
d_gene: NA; j_gene: TRBJ2-7; abundance: few; v_gene: TRBV27; CDR3nt: TGTGCCAGCACCAAGGGGGAAACCTACGAGCAGTACTTC; CDR3aa: CASTKGETYEQYF
d_gene: NA; j_gene: TRBJ1-2; abundance: few; v_gene: TRBV6-5; CDR3nt: TGTGCCAGCAGTTACTCGACGGGCTATGGCTACACCTTC; CDR3aa: CASSYSTGYGYTF
d_gene: NA; j_gene: TRBJ2-1; abundance: NA; v_gene: TRBV9; CDR3nt: TGTGCCAGCAGGCGGAGGGGCGAACCTGAGCAGTTCTTC; CDR3aa: CASRRRGEPEQFF
d_gene: NA; j_gene: TRBJ2-7; abundance: NA; v_gene: TRBV19; CDR3nt: TGTGCCAGTAAAGACCGACTTACCTACGAGCAGTACTTC; CDR3aa: CASKDRLTYEQYF
d_gene: NA; j_gene: TRBJ2-5; abundance: NA; v_gene: TRBV29-1; CDR3nt: TGCAGCGTTGAGGGTGGAGGCAGACTCCAAGAGACCCAGTACTTC; CDR3aa: CSVEGGGRLQETQYF
d_gene: NA; j_gene: TRBJ2-5; abundance: NA; v_gene: TRBV27; CDR3nt: TGTGCCAGCAGTTTGACAGTCGGACAAGAGACCCAGTACTTC; CDR3aa: CASSLTVGQETQYF
d_gene: TRBD2; j_gene: TRBJ2-3; abundance: NA; v_gene: TRBV19; CDR3nt: TGTGCCAGTACCGAACTAGCGGGGTTCGATACGCAGTATTTT; CDR3aa: CASTELAGFDTQYF
d_gene: TRBD1; j_gene: TRBJ2-1; abundance: NA; v_gene: TRBV5-6; CDR3nt: TGTGCCAGCAGCTTGGGGGACAGGGTCAGCTCCTACAATGAGCAGTTCTTC; CDR3aa: CASSLGDRVSSYNEQFF
d_gene: TRBD2; j_gene: TRBJ2-5; abundance: NA; v_gene: TRBV7-9; CDR3nt: TGTGCCAGCAGCTTAAAGACTAGCGGGAATCTAAAGACCCAGTACTTC; CDR3aa: CASSLKTSGNLKTQYF
d_gene: NA; j_gene: TRBJ2-1; abundance: NA; v_gene: TRBV27; CDR3nt: TGTGCCAGTACTCAGGGGAATGAGCAGTTCTTC; CDR3aa: CASTQGNEQFF
d_gene: TRBD1; j_gene: TRBJ2-5; abundance: few; v_gene: TRBV18; CDR3nt: TGTGCCAGCTCACCGGGGACAGAAGAGACCCAGTACTTC; CDR3aa: CASSPGTEETQYF
d_gene: TRBD1; j_gene: TRBJ1-2; abundance: NA; v_gene: TRBV6-6; CDR3nt: TGTGCCAGCAGGGGCCGGGACAGATATGGCTACACCTTC; CDR3aa: CASRGRDRYGYTF
d_gene: NA; j_gene: TRBJ2-1; abundance: few; v_gene: TRBV6-5; CDR3nt: TGTGCCAGCGGTAGGACTTTCCCACTAAACAATGAGCAGTTCTTC; CDR3aa: CASGRTFPLNNEQFF
d_gene: NA; j_gene: TRBJ1-5; abundance: NA; v_gene: TRBV6-5; CDR3nt: TGTGCCAGCAGTGGGATATATGGTCAGCCCCAGCATTTT; CDR3aa: CASSGIYGQPQHF
d_gene: TRBD2; j_gene: TRBJ2-2; abundance: few; v_gene: TRBV9; CDR3nt: TGTGCCAGCAGGCCAGCGGGGGATCCCACCGGGGAGCTGTTTTTT; CDR3aa: CASRPAGDPTGELFF
d_gene: NA; j_gene: TRBJ2-5; abundance: NA; v_gene: TRBV5-4; CDR3nt: TGTGCCAGCAGCTTGGCGGGGTCAGAGACCCAGTACTTC; CDR3aa: CASSLAGSETQYF